These T cell receptor beta chains were read from a single sample in a study of T cells in Graves' hyperthyroidism and ophthalmopathy. TCRdb re-derived calls from the multiplex PCR reads in MiXCR, one entry per CDR3 protein. The sample lists some 620,000 distinct CDR3 sequences, about a sixth occurring once. The sequencing input was blood. Source of these receptors: a woman under 40 with Graves' hyperthyroidism. Both conserved end residues are part of each CDR3. The D gene is left open where the match is weak. Only some rows state a clone size, as once, few, many or a class for expanded clones.

D,J,size,V,DNA,CDR3
TRBD2,TRBJ2-5,few,TRBV12-3/TRBV12-4,TGTGCCGGCTCAGTTTCGGGAGGAGGGGAGACCCAGTACTTC,CAGSVSGGGETQYF
.,TRBJ2-1,.,TRBV19,TGTGCCAGTAGTATAGATCTAGAAGGTGAGCAGTTCTTC,CASSIDLEGEQFF
.,TRBJ2-7,many,TRBV2,TGTGCCACCTCCAACGAGGGGCTTACCACGTACGAGCAGTACTTC,CATSNEGLTTYEQYF
.,TRBJ2-5,.,TRBV20-1,TGCAGTGCTAGAGATCCAGCGGGACATCAAGAGACCCAGTACTTC,CSARDPAGHQETQYF
.,TRBJ2-4,few,TRBV2,TGTGCCAGCAGTGAATACCACGGAAACATTCAGTACTTC,CASSEYHGNIQYF
TRBD1,TRBJ2-2,.,TRBV7-2,TGTGCCAGCAGCTCAGGGGGCCACACCGGGGAGCTGTTTTTT,CASSSGGHTGELFF
.,TRBJ1-2,few,TRBV30,TGTGCCTGGAGCACCCAAACAGGGTCGGGCTATGGCTACACCTTC,CAWSTQTGSGYGYTF
.,TRBJ1-5,.,TRBV6-2/TRBV6-3,TGTGCCAGCAGTTCGTCAGGGGCCGGAGGACAGCCCCAGCATTTT,CASSSSGAGGQPQHF
TRBD2,TRBJ2-5,.,TRBV7-2,TGTGCCAGCAGCCGACGGGGGGGTACCGAGACCCAGTACTTC,CASSRRGGTETQYF
.,TRBJ2-5,many,TRBV11-2,TGTGCCAGCAGCTTCTTCCAGCAAGAGACCCAGTACTTC,CASSFFQQETQYF
TRBD1,TRBJ2-2,.,TRBV24-1,TGTGCCACCAGTGATCCGGGACAGGGGACCGGGGAGCTGTTTTTT,CATSDPGQGTGELFF
TRBD2,TRBJ2-5,few,TRBV7-2,TGTGCCAGCAGCTTAGCGGTAGCGGGAGGGCAAAAGACCCAGTACTTC,CASSLAVAGGQKTQYF
.,TRBJ1-1,many,TRBV11-2,TGTGCCAGCAGCTCGCATACCACGGGATCTGATGAAGCTTTCTTT,CASSSHTTGSDEAFF
.,TRBJ2-2,few,TRBV9,TGTGCCAGCAGTACGAGGGCACCCGGGGAGCTGTTTTTT,CASSTRAPGELFF
.,TRBJ2-7,.,TRBV5-1,TGCGCCAGCAGCTTGGTCCAGAGTTTCCGACACGAGCAGTACTTC,CASSLVQSFRHEQYF
TRBD1,TRBJ2-1,few,TRBV5-5,TGTGCCAGCAGCTTGGGAGGGGGCCTAGACAATGAGCAGTTCTTC,CASSLGGGLDNEQFF
.,TRBJ1-4,.,TRBV5-6,TGTGCCAGCAGCTTGGGCAGGGTCGGAGAAAAACTGTTTTTT,CASSLGRVGEKLFF
.,TRBJ1-2,many,TRBV11-2,TGTGCCAGCAGCGAGATACAGGGTCCTGGCTACACCTTC,CASSEIQGPGYTF
.,TRBJ1-1,few,TRBV29-1,TGCAGCGCCTTTTCGGGCCAGAACACTGAAGCTTTCTTT,CSAFSGQNTEAFF
.,TRBJ2-1,few,TRBV9,TGTGCCAGCAGCCTAGGTACACTCCACAATGAGCAGTTCTTC,CASSLGTLHNEQFF
.,TRBJ2-3,many,TRBV10-3,TGTGCCATCAGTAGGGAGAGCGGAGCGAGCACAGATACGCAGTATTTT,CAISRESGASTDTQYF
.,TRBJ2-3,.,TRBV30,TGTGCTCGCGGCAGGCCTCATGGCACAGATACGCAGTATTTT,CARGRPHGTDTQYF
TRBD2,TRBJ2-1,.,TRBV11-3,TGTGCCAGCAGCCAAAGTCGAGTAGCGGGAGAAGGGAATGAGCAGTTCTTC,CASSQSRVAGEGNEQFF
.,TRBJ2-5,many,TRBV18,TGTGCCAGCTCACCTGCGGGAATGGAAGAGACCCAGTACTTC,CASSPAGMEETQYF
.,TRBJ1-4,.,TRBV28,TGTGCCAGCAGCTCCTACACAGCAACTAATGAAAAACTGTTTTTT,CASSSYTATNEKLFF
.,TRBJ2-7,.,TRBV29-1,TGCAGCGTCGAAGGGGATTCCTACGAGCAGTACTTC,CSVEGDSYEQYF
.,TRBJ2-7,few,TRBV20-1,TGCAGTGCTAGAGACCCCGACAGCGGTATCTCCTACGAGCAGTACTTC,CSARDPDSGISYEQYF